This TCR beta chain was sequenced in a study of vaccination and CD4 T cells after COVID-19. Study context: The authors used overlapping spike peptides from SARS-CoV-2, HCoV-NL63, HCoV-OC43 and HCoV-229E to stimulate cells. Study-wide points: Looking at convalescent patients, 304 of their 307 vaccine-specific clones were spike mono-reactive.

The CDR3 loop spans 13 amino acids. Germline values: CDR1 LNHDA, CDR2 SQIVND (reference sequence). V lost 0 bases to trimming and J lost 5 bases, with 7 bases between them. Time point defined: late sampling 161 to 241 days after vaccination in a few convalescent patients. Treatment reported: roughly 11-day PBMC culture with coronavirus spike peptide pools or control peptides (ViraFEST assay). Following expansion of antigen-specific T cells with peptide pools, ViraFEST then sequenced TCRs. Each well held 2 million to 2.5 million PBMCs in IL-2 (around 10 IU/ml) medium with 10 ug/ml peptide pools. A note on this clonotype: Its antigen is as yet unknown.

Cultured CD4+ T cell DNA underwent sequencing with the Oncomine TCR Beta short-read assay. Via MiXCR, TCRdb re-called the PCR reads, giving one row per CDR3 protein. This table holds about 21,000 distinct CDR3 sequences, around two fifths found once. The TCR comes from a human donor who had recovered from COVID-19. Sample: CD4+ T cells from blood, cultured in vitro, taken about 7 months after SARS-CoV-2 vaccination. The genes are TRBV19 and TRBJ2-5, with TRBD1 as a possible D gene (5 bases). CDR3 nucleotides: TGTGCCAGTAGTATAGAGGGGCGGGAGACCCAGTACTTC. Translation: CASSIEGRETQYF.